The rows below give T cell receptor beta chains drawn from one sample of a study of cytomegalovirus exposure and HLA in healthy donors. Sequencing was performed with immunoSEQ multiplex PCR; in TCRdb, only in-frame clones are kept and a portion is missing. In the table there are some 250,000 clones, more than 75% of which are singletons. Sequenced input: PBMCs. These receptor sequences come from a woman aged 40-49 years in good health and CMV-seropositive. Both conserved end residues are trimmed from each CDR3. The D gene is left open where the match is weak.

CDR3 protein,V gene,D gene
ASSLTGTGTEAF,TRBV7-3,TRBD1
ASSPEIGQGGKAF,TRBV6-4,TRBD1
ASSNTGGVNEQF,TRBV6-5,-
ASNAQINEKLF,TRBV19,-
ASSSTTGSGELF,TRBV5-1,-
ASSGTQNTEAF,TRBV9,-
ASSEVGQGYTEAF,TRBV25-1,-
ASSYDRGYTEAF,TRBV6-5,TRBD1
ASTEAGATGRVF,TRBV28,-
ASSLIRGSYEQY,TRBV5-6,-
AIGGLANTEAF,TRBV10-3,-
AISRPGTGIGANVLT,TRBV10-3,TRBD1
ASSAPGAGGSTEAF,TRBV5-6,-
ASSLSFRGQETQY,TRBV5-1,-
AWSKQGSGEKLF,TRBV30,TRBD1
ASSKLVREGPDTQY,TRBV21-1,-
ASSPPAGGSGKTQY,TRBV18,TRBD2
ASSLGTGLATNEKLF,TRBV9,TRBD1
ASSSFGTGNSYEQY,TRBV7-9,TRBD1
AISGEGAKNIQY,TRBV10-3,TRBD2
ASSPSSGGLYNEQF,TRBV7-2,TRBD2
ASSQDEAADYEQY,TRBV4-3,-
ASSVDRDGEGYT,TRBV19,TRBD1
ASSVGTSGLGTQY,TRBV7-9,TRBD2
ASSQSYRQGSSYNSPLH,TRBV4-3,-
ASSSPTRDRVSYGYT,TRBV27,TRBD1
AISEARDYGYT,TRBV10-3,-
ASSQATRAGGNNEQF,TRBV4-3,TRBD2
AISELMRPGNQPQH,TRBV10-3,-
ASRRGHSTDTQY,TRBV19,-
ASSLNEVESSYNEQF,TRBV7-9,-
SVSNWGQGAGNTEAF,TRBV29-1,TRBD1
ASSQIRDTYYNEQF,TRBV19,-
ASSFGETQY,TRBV6-6,-
ASSPLDRFSYEQY,TRBV5-6,-
ASSYSSGVTEAF,TRBV6-5,-
ASSHRGLAGGRVGEQF,TRBV5-1,TRBD2
AWSVLGRLGETQY,TRBV30,-
ASSPQGRSGFREQY,TRBV18,-
ASREGRATDTQY,TRBV10-2,TRBD2
ASSAFGTSDGEQY,TRBV9,TRBD2
ASSRDRGRGSPLH,TRBV27,TRBD1
ASSLGLPGTNTEAF,TRBV7-2,-
ASSPRRSSYNSPLH,TRBV18,-
ASSRGQGATTEAF,TRBV6-5,TRBD1
SVAGTAAF,TRBV29-1,TRBD1
ASSFGTASGNTIY,TRBV28,TRBD1